The 22 T cell receptor beta chains given below trace back to one sample, sequenced in a study of blood T cell repertoires in COVID-19. Clones were read by immunoSEQ multiplex PCR, and TCRdb kept only the in-frame ones, dropping some. The sample holds 150,000 to 200,000 clones; 79% are singletons and the top ten take 8.1%. Specimen: peripheral blood. The receptor set was obtained from a woman aged 55-70 years with COVID-19, enrolled during active disease.

V gene TRBV20-1 combines with J gene TRBJ1-3, with a possible D match to TRBD1 (5 bases). The germline V and J ends were trimmed by 3 bases and 4 bases, with 10 bases remaining between them. This CDR3 spans 13 amino acids. Germline assignment: CDR1 DFQATT and CDR2 SNEGSKA (reference sequence). The CDR3: CSASGDRGNTIYF. CDR3 nucleotide sequence: TGCAGTGCTAGTGGTGACAGAGGAAACACCATATATTTT.

This sequence joins TRBV5-1 and TRBJ2-3, with 10 bases fitting TRBD1. The germline V gene has CDR1 SGHRS and CDR2 YFSETQ. Losses at the gene ends were 1 base for V and 6 bases for J; bases not matched to a gene: 8. CDR3 size: 16 residues. The CDR3 coding sequence is TGCGCCAGCAGCTTGACCCGGGACAGGGGACGGGATACGCAGTATTTT. Residues: CASSLTRDRGRDTQYF. Full variable domain (missing parts from reference TRBV5-1 and TRBJ2-3): KAGVTQTPRYLIKTRGQQVTLSCSPISGHRSVSWYQQTPGQGLQFLFEYFSETQRNKGNFPGRFSGRQFSNSRSEMNVSTLELGDSALYLCASSLTRDRGRDTQYFGPGTRLTVL.

This clone has a single count. The chain employs TRBV28 and TRBJ1-4, with 9 bases lining up with TRBD1. V was pared by 2 bases and J by 8 bases, with 6 bases of the junction left unmatched. CDR3 length equals 15 residues. From germline, CDR1 is MDHEN and CDR2 SYDVKM. The CDR3: CASSLPGTGREKLFF. CDR3 nucleotide sequence: TGTGCCAGCAGTTTACCCGGGACAGGGAGGGAAAAACTGTTTTTT.

This clone was found a few times. The CDR3 spells CASRAGTGGHTEAFF. The CDR3 DNA reads TGTGCCAGCAGGGCCGGGACAGGGGGCCACACTGAAGCTTTCTTT. This sequence joins TRBV2 and TRBJ1-1, with 12 bases that match TRBD1. This CDR3 is built from 15 residues. V gave up 6 bases and J gave up 3 bases; unmatched junction bases: 5. Germline loops: CDR1 SNHLY, CDR2 FYNNEI.

This chain uses TRBV2 with TRBJ1-2; 10 nucleotides agree with TRBD1. The V segment lost 4 bases and the J segment 4 bases; nucleotides outside the gene matches: 3. The CDR3 length is 14 residues. Germline V gene lookup returns CDR1 SNHLY and CDR2 FYNNEI. CDR3 DNA: TGTGCCAGCAGTGGACGGACAGGGGGCTATGGCTACACCTTC. It is translated as CASSGRTGGYGYTF.

This clone was observed a single time. The rearrangement links TRBV6-1 to TRBJ2-2, with 9 positions matching TRBD1. CDR3 size: 16 residues. Germline CDR1 reads MNHNS; CDR2 reads SASEGT. The trim removed 3 bases at V and 6 bases at J, leaving 8 bases unmatched. CDR3: CASSELGTGKAGELFF. CDR3 nucleotide sequence: TGTGCCAGCAGTGAGCTCGGGACAGGGAAGGCCGGGGAGCTGTTTTTT.

This clone was seen more than once but under ten times. The chain carries TRBV6-1 and TRBJ1-2; 7 bases fit TRBD1. CDR1 is MNHNS and CDR2 is SASEGT in the germline V gene. This CDR3 spans 14 amino acids. The V segment lost 2 bases and the J segment 4 bases; nucleotides outside the gene matches: 4. This CDR3 is CASSEIGQVYGYTF. Here the CDR3 DNA reads TGTGCCAGCAGTGAAATAGGACAGGTCTATGGCTACACCTTC.

This clone has a handful of counts. This chain connects TRBV6-6 to TRBJ1-5; D not resolved. V was trimmed by 2 bases and J by 6 bases, leaving 5 bases between them. This CDR3 comprises 12 residues. CDR1 is MNHNY, CDR2 SVGAGI, per germline (reference sequence). This chain's CDR3 is CASSYLGQPQHF. The CDR3, as DNA: TGTGCCAGCAGTTACCTCGGTCAGCCCCAGCATTTT.

CDR3 bases: TGTGCCAGCAGCCTCTCGGACAGGGTCACTGAAGCTTTCTTT. Amino acids: CASSLSDRVTEAFF. The chain is built from TRBV11-3 and TRBJ1-1, with 8 nucleotides matching TRBD1. From germline, CDR1 is SGHNT and CDR2 YENEEA. This CDR3 has 14 amino acids. V shed 5 bases, J shed 4 bases, and the junction held 6 bases outside the gene matches. Based on the CDR3 plus reference TRBV11-3 and TRBJ1-1, the full variable domain is EAGVVQSPRYKIIEKKQPVAFWCNPISGHNTLYWYLQNLGQGPELLIRYENEEAVDDSQLPKDRFSAERLKGVDSTLKIQPAELGDSAVYLCASSLSDRVTEAFFGQGTRLTVV.

V and J are TRBV11-3 and TRBJ2-1; 8 positions agree with TRBD1. This CDR3 comprises 15 residues. Germline V lookup: CDR1 SGHNT, CDR2 YENEEA. Trimming cost V 5 bases and J 5 bases; bases outside gene matches: 8. In DNA, the CDR3 is TGTGCCAGCAGCCACGGACAGGGCGCAAACAATGAGCAGTTCTTC. Residues: CASSHGQGANNEQFF.

In this sample, this clone turned up once. The chain recombines TRBV4-1 with TRBJ1-5; the match to TRBD1 covers 7 bases. This CDR3 is built from 16 residues. Trimming at V came to 4 bases and at J to 4 bases, leaving 10 bases not matched to a gene. Germline V gives CDR1 MGHRA, CDR2 YSYEKL. As DNA, the CDR3 is TGCGCCAGCAGCCCCACGACAGGGTTTGGGAATCAGCCCCAGCATTTT. Translated, it gives CASSPTTGFGNQPQHF.

The table lists this clone with a few counts. V usage is TRBV9 and J usage is TRBJ1-2, with TRBD1 identical over 7 bases. Unmatched junction bases numbered 0, after V lost 0 bases and J lost 4 bases. CDR1 SGDLS and CDR2 YYNGEE come from the germline V gene. This CDR3 has 13 residues. DNA for the CDR3: TGTGCCAGCAGCGTAGCAGGGGGCTATGGCTACACCTTC. Its translation: CASSVAGGYGYTF.

The CDR3 DNA reads as TGTGCCAGCAGCACCCGGGTAGCGGGGGCCCTTCAAGAGACCCAGTACTTC. Translated: CASSTRVAGALQETQYF. V and J are TRBV7-8 and TRBJ2-5; TRBD2 aligns across 9 bases. V gave up 5 bases and J gave up 2 bases; unmatched junction bases: 12. This CDR3 region has 17 residues. CDR1 SGHVS and CDR2 FQNEAQ come from the germline V gene.

The V call is TRBV5-6, the J call TRBJ1-4; 10 nucleotides align to TRBD1. CDR3 length equals 14 residues. The germline gives CDR1 SGHDT, CDR2 YYEEEE. The ends lost 6 bases at V and 8 bases at J; junction bases unmatched: 7. Written as DNA, the CDR3 is TGTGCCAGCAAGACAGGGGGCCTTGGAGAAAAACTGTTTTTT. Translated: CASKTGGLGEKLFF.

This sequence joins TRBV11-2 and TRBJ2-2; 8 bases agree with TRBD1. Looked up from germline, CDR1 is SGHAT and CDR2 is FQNNGV. Trimming removed 1 base from V and 5 bases from J; junction bases left unmatched: 6. The CDR3 runs 16 residues. This CDR3 is CASSLGQGAFTGELFF. CDR3 nucleotides: TGTGCCAGCAGCTTAGGTCAGGGGGCTTTTACCGGGGAGCTGTTTTTT.

There are a few counts of this clone. The chain joins TRBV19 to TRBJ2-5, with D hard to call. Trimming removed 7 bases at V and 5 bases at J, with 23 bases between. The CDR3 is 16 residues long. Per the germline V gene, CDR1 is LNHDA and CDR2 is SQIVND (reference sequence). CDR3 nucleotides: TGTGCCAGTACTCCAGCTCGGCAGGCACTGGTGGAGACCCAGTACTTC. This encodes CASTPARQALVETQYF.

CDR3 loop: CASSPAGASGIPDTQYF. DNA of the CDR3: TGTGCCAGCAGCCCCGCGGGGGCTAGCGGGATTCCAGATACGCAGTATTTT. V usage is TRBV3-1 (or the pseudogene TRBV3-2) and J usage is TRBJ2-3, with TRBD2 identical over 9 bases. The CDR3 consists of 17 residues. CDR1 and CDR2 from the germline V gene are LGHDT and YNNKEL (reference sequence). Germline trimming cut 4 bases from V and 4 bases from J; bases unmatched to any gene: 12.

V gene TRBV7-2 combines with J gene TRBJ1-1; D may be TRBD1 (5 bases). The CDR3 is 11 residues long. V lost 2 bases and J lost 11, with 9 bases in between. CDR1 and CDR2 (germline): SGHTA, FQGNSA. Here the CDR3 reads CASSLRRGAFF. The CDR3 DNA reads as TGTGCCAGCAGCTTACGTAGGGGTGCTTTCTTT.

V is TRBV2 and J is TRBJ2-7; 7 bases are shared with TRBD1. CDR1 and CDR2 (germline): SNHLY, FYNNEI. The CDR3 has 15 residues. V shed 5 bases and J 2 bases; nucleotides not matched to a gene: 9. The CDR3 DNA sequence: TGTGCCAGCAGTAAGGGGGCGGCTCTAGCCTACGAGCAGTACGTC. Its translation: CASSKGAALAYEQYV.

This sequence joins TRBV27 and TRBJ2-1; TRBD2 matches 16 bases. Germline V gene data show CDR1 as MNHEY and CDR2 as SMNVEV (reference sequence). The junction had 2 bases not matched to a gene; V was cut back by 2 bases and J by 7 bases. The CDR3 is 16 amino acids. CDR3 nucleotides: TGTGCCAGCAGTTTAGGGACTAGCGGGAGGGGTAATGAGCAGTTCTTC. It yields the protein CASSLGTSGRGNEQFF.

The CDR3 DNA is TGTGCCATCAGTGAGGCGTCTCTCTCTGGGGCCAACGTCCTGACTTTC. Protein: CAISEASLSGANVLTF. V gene TRBV10-3 combines with J gene TRBJ2-6, with D uncertain. V lost 2 bases to trimming and J lost 0 bases, with 8 bases between them. The germline V gene encodes CDR1 ENHRY and CDR2 SYGVKD. This CDR3 comprises 16 residues.

This clone was seen a few times. The chain couples TRBV7-9 to TRBJ2-1, with 13 nucleotides matching TRBD2. The CDR3 spans 17 residues. The germline V gene encodes CDR1 SEHNR and CDR2 FQNEAQ (reference sequence). Trimming at V came to 1 base and at J to 10 bases, leaving 10 bases not matched to a gene. The CDR3, as DNA: TGTGCCAGCAGCTTAGGGGGACTAGCGGGATACTTAAACGAGCAGTTCTTC. This codes for CASSLGGLAGYLNEQFF.